Each of the 28 T cell receptor beta chains below was sequenced from the same sample in a study of blood T cell repertoires in COVID-19. Libraries were prepared by immunoSEQ multiplex PCR; TCRdb keeps only in-frame clonotypes and omits some of them. The sample shows hundreds of thousands of clones, 70% to 90% of them seen only once. The sequencing sample was made of peripheral blood. The receptors derive from a man between 18 and 29 years old with active or convalescent COVID-19.

The rearrangement links TRBV28 to TRBJ2-5, with 15 nucleotides matching TRBD2. The V gene's germline CDR1 is MDHEN and CDR2 SYDVKM. Trimming took 6 bases from V and 1 from J; bases not matched to a gene: 12. The CDR3 is made up of 19 amino acids. The CDR3 DNA reads as TGTGCCAGCAGGCACGGACTAGCGGGAGGGGGTCGGGGCCAAGAGACCCAGTACTTC. Its protein product is CASRHGLAGGGRGQETQYF.

The chain employs TRBV27 and TRBJ1-2; D is ambiguous. Germline CDR1 and CDR2: MNHEY and SMNVEV (reference sequence). V lost 6 bases and J lost 5, with 10 bases in between. There are 12 residues in the CDR3. The CDR3 nucleotides are TGTGCCAGCAGAAGAAGGGAGTATGGCTACACCTTC. Its translation is CASRRREYGYTF.

V gene TRBV28 combines with J gene TRBJ2-2; 8 bases match TRBD1. CDR3 size: 15 residues. The germline V gene encodes CDR1 MDHEN and CDR2 SYDVKM. V gave up 5 bases and J gave up 5 bases; unmatched junction bases: 7. CDR3 region: CASSGGTGRTGELFF. DNA for the CDR3: TGTGCCAGCAGTGGCGGGACAGGCCGGACCGGGGAGCTGTTTTTT.

This clone was observed a few times. The chain employs TRBV28 and TRBJ1-1; D is perhaps TRBD1 (5 bases). V dropped 2 bases and J dropped 6 bases, with 13 bases sitting between them. CDR3 length: 14 amino acids. The germline V gene has CDR1 MDHEN and CDR2 SYDVKM. This CDR3 is CASSLDVGGAEAFF. CDR3 nucleotide sequence: TGTGCCAGCAGTTTAGATGTGGGGGGTGCTGAAGCTTTCTTT.

The V call is TRBV6-6, the J call TRBJ2-3; D might be TRBD2 (5 bases). This CDR3 region has 15 residues. Germline CDR1 and CDR2: MNHNY and SVGAGI (reference sequence). The V and J ends lost 2 bases and 1 base respectively, with 10 bases between them. The CDR3, as DNA: TGTGCCAGCAGTTACGGGGAGCGAGGCACAGATACGCAGTATTTT. It translates to CASSYGERGTDTQYF.

The chain joins TRBV6-4 to TRBJ2-6; 9 bases line up with TRBD1. This CDR3 is 14 amino acids long. The ends lost 6 bases at V and 5 bases at J; junction bases unmatched: 2. Germline lookup yields CDR1 MRHNA and CDR2 SNTAGT. The DNA of the CDR3 is TGTGCCAGCAGCGGACAGGGGAGGGCCAACGTCCTGACTTTC. Encoded protein: CASSGQGRANVLTF.

The chain combines TRBV5-1 with TRBJ1-1; D gene unclear. V was shortened by 4 bases and J by 1 base, with 11 bases between the two germline ends. In germline, CDR1 is SGHRS, CDR2 YFSETQ. The CDR3 runs 14 residues. CDR3 sequence: CASSSPGRNTEAFF. CDR3 DNA: TGCGCCAGCAGCAGTCCGGGGAGGAACACTGAAGCTTTCTTT.

This chain links TRBV7-7 with TRBJ2-3, with TRBD2 identical over 13 bases. Germline CDR1 reads SSHAT; CDR2 reads FNYEAQ (reference sequence). The V segment lost 2 bases and the J segment 4 bases; nucleotides outside the gene matches: 6. The length of the CDR3 is 17 residues. The CDR3 bases are TGTGCCAGCAGCTTAACACCTGGACTAGCGGGGGCAGATACGCAGTATTTT. This translates into CASSLTPGLAGADTQYF. Filled out from reference TRBV7-7 and TRBJ2-3, the complete variable domain reads GAGVSQSPRYKVTKRGQDVTLRCDPISSHATLYWYQQALGQGPEFLTYFNYEAQPDKSGLPSDRFSAERPEGSISTLTIQRTEQRDSAMYRCASSLTPGLAGADTQYFGPGTRLTVL.

The rearrangement links TRBV7-9 to TRBJ2-3, with 7 bases fitting TRBD1. The CDR3 is made up of 17 amino acids. V gave up 2 bases and J gave up 6 bases; unmatched junction bases: 14. Germline CDR1 SEHNR, CDR2 FQNEAQ (reference sequence). This CDR3 is CASSLKGAALGGDTQYF. The CDR3 DNA reads TGTGCCAGCAGCTTAAAGGGGGCCGCCCTAGGTGGGGATACGCAGTATTTT.

This clone has only one observation. The rearrangement links TRBV15 to TRBJ1-1, with TRBD1 as a possible D gene (6 bases). This CDR3 is 16 amino acids long. Germline CDR1 and CDR2: LNHNV and YYDKDF (reference sequence). Trimming removed 3 bases at V and 0 bases at J, with 14 bases between. CDR3 amino acids: CATSRETGPLNTEAFF. CDR3 DNA sequence: TGTGCCACCAGCAGGGAGACAGGTCCTTTGAACACTGAAGCTTTCTTT. Full variable domain (outside the CDR3, taken from reference TRBV15 and TRBJ1-1): DAMVIQNPRYQVTQFGKPVTLSCSQTLNHNVMYWYQQKSSQAPKLLFHYYDKDFNNEADTPDNFQSRRPNTSFCFLDIRSPGLGDTAMYLCATSRETGPLNTEAFFGQGTRLTVV.

The CDR3 sequence: CASSFFRGNEQYF. The CDR3 nucleotides are TGTGCCAGCAGCTTTTTCAGGGGTAACGAGCAGTACTTC. The gene calls are TRBV7-9 and TRBJ2-7, with D possibly TRBD1 on 6 matching bases. Germline loops: CDR1 SEHNR, CDR2 FQNEAQ (reference sequence). The CDR3 has 13 residues. V lost 3 bases, J lost 5 bases, and 11 bases lay in between.

The chain couples TRBV28 to TRBJ2-3; 11 bases are a match to TRBD2. Looked up from germline, CDR1 is MDHEN and CDR2 is SYDVKM. The CDR3 runs to 15 residues. Germline trimming cut 5 bases from V and 7 bases from J; bases unmatched to any gene: 8. The CDR3 coding sequence is TGTGCCAGCAGTCGCGGGACTAGCGGCCAAAATACGCAGTATTTT. Its translation: CASSRGTSGQNTQYF.

The J gene is TRBJ1-2, the V gene TRBV11-1, with 7 nucleotides matching TRBD1. The V gene's germline CDR1 is SGHAT and CDR2 FQDESV (reference sequence). With 0 bases clipped from V and 2 bases from J, the junction kept 0 bases outside the gene matches. The CDR3 extends over 14 amino acids. The CDR3 reads CASSLAGQNYGYTF. In DNA, the CDR3 is TGTGCCAGCAGCTTAGCGGGACAGAACTATGGCTACACCTTC.

The chain joins TRBV24-1 to TRBJ2-5; D perhaps matches TRBD1 (7 bases). Germline CDR1 is KGHDR and CDR2 is SFDVKD. The CDR3 is 15 residues long. Trimming pared 4 bases from V and 2 bases from J, leaving 13 bases between. The CDR3 DNA reads as TGTGCCACCAGTGACGCGGGACAGATACAAGAGACCCAGTACTTC. Protein: CATSDAGQIQETQYF.

V and J are TRBV10-3 and TRBJ1-6; D gene ambiguous. CDR3 size: 15 residues. The V and J ends lost 6 bases and 9 bases respectively, with 18 bases between them. From germline, CDR1 is ENHRY and CDR2 SYGVKD. For the CDR3, the DNA is TGTGCCATCAGAGCCTTAGGAGGGTTAGGTTCACCCCTCCACTTT. Its protein product is CAIRALGGLGSPLHF.

The rearrangement joins TRBV9 to TRBJ2-1; possibly TRBD1 for D (6 bases). The CDR3 is 14 residues long. V lost 5 bases, J lost 5 bases, and 14 bases lay in between. Germline lookup yields CDR1 SGDLS and CDR2 YYNGEE. In DNA, the CDR3 is TGTGCCAGCAGTCTGACAGGTGAGAACAATGAGCAGTTCTTC. It encodes CASSLTGENNEQFF.

Note on this clone: Other DNA sequences in the same sample also yield this CDR3. The chain joins TRBV5-1 to TRBJ1-2; TRBD1 agrees at 9 bases. The V and J ends lost 0 bases and 4 bases, in that order; junction bases with no gene match: 4. Germline values: CDR1 SGHRS, CDR2 YFSETQ. This CDR3 has 15 amino acids. The CDR3 bases are TGCGCCAGCAGCTTGGAGGGACAGGGCCTCTATGGCTACACCTTC. It specifies CASSLEGQGLYGYTF.

This rearrangement joins TRBV7-9 to TRBJ2-3; the match to TRBD2 covers 9 bases. J was trimmed by 4 bases and V by 2 bases; bases with no gene match: 16. CDR1 and CDR2 from the germline V gene are SEHNR and FQNEAQ (reference sequence). This CDR3 has 19 amino acids. CDR3 sequence (DNA): TGTGCCAGCAGCTTAATTAGGCCTGGCGGGGGGGCCGTGGCAGATACGCAGTATTTT. Protein: CASSLIRPGGGAVADTQYF. Complete variable domain (other parts from reference TRBV7-9 and TRBJ2-3): DTGVSQNPRHKITKRGQNVTFRCDPISEHNRLYWYRQTLGQGPEFLTYFQNEAQLEKSRLLSDRFSAERPKGSFSTLEIQRTEQGDSAMYLCASSLIRPGGGAVADTQYFGPGTRLTVL.

The chain employs TRBV15 and TRBJ2-3, with 10 positions matching TRBD2. This CDR3 spans 13 amino acids. Trimming took 11 bases from V and 5 from J; bases not matched to a gene: 7. The germline CDR1 and CDR2 sequences are LNHNV and YYDKDF (reference sequence). CDR3 coding DNA: TGTGCCTCTAGCGGGAGATGGGGAGATACGCAGTATTTT. Protein: CASSGRWGDTQYF.

CDR3 sequence (DNA): TGTGCCACCAGTCCGGGCGGGGGGATACAGCTCTATGGCTACACCTTC. Its translation: CATSPGGGIQLYGYTF. This chain links TRBV24-1 with TRBJ1-2, with D possibly matching TRBD1 (5 bases). Trimming pared 6 bases from V and 4 bases from J, leaving 20 bases between. The V gene's germline CDR1 is KGHDR and CDR2 SFDVKD. This CDR3 is built from 16 residues.

This chain joins TRBV10-2 and TRBJ1-5; 8 bases agree with TRBD1. The V and J ends lost 2 bases and 5 bases, in that order; junction bases with no gene match: 5. This CDR3 has 15 residues. The germline V gene has CDR1 WSHSY and CDR2 SAAADI. The CDR3, as DNA: TGCGCCAGCAGTGAGGCAGGGGGCTTGTATCAGCCCCAGCATTTT. Encoded protein: CASSEAGGLYQPQHF.

The chain has TRBV5-6 and TRBJ1-1; 7 nucleotides line up with TRBD1. This CDR3 region has 16 residues. Germline V gene lookup returns CDR1 SGHDT and CDR2 YYEEEE. V shed 0 bases, J shed 3 bases, and the junction held 8 bases outside the gene matches. The CDR3 spells CASSLGPFDRDTEAFF. Written as DNA, the CDR3 is TGTGCCAGCAGCTTGGGTCCCTTCGACAGGGACACTGAAGCTTTCTTT.

The chain carries TRBV10-2 and TRBJ1-1; the D gene is possibly TRBD1 (6 bases). This CDR3 is 13 amino acids long. Germline lookup yields CDR1 WSHSY and CDR2 SAAADI. Trimming removed 2 bases from V and 4 bases from J, with 8 bases in between. The CDR3 coding sequence is TGCGCCAGCAGTGAGGTCAGGGGCACTGAAGCTTTCTTT. This codes for CASSEVRGTEAFF.

The sample holds one count of this clone. In nucleotides, the CDR3 is TGCGCCAGCAGCCAACAGCGGGGGGAGCGAGGCACAGATACGCAGTATTTT. Translated: CASSQQRGERGTDTQYF. The V call is TRBV4-3, the J call TRBJ2-3; 9 bases match TRBD2. The CDR3 is made up of 17 amino acids. V shed 2 bases, J shed 1 base, and the junction held 7 bases outside the gene matches. The germline CDR1 and CDR2 sequences are LGHNA and YSLEER.

The chain uses TRBV6-2 or TRBV6-3 and TRBJ2-7; TRBD1 matches at 10 bases. Unmatched junction bases numbered 10, after V lost 4 bases and J lost 7 bases. The V gene's germline CDR1 is MNHEY and CDR2 SVGEGT. The CDR3 has 15 amino acids. The chain's CDR3 is CASSSTRQGAWEQYF. Written as DNA, the CDR3 is TGTGCCAGCAGTTCCACCCGACAGGGGGCGTGGGAGCAGTACTTC.

The chain carries TRBV23-1 and TRBJ2-1; D might be TRBD1 (5 bases). TRBV23-1 is flagged as an ORF with uncertain function. Trimming cost V 5 bases and J 0 bases, with 11 bases left between them. The length of the CDR3 is 15 residues. The CDR3 DNA reads TGCGCCAGCAGTTACAGGAAAAGCTCCTACAATGAGCAGTTCTTC. Protein: CASSYRKSSYNEQFF.

The chain links TRBV28 to TRBJ1-2, with TRBD1 matching over 7 bases. The CDR3 consists of 11 residues. Germline V gives CDR1 MDHEN, CDR2 SYDVKM. V dropped 10 bases and J dropped 7; count of bases not matched to a gene: 6. This chain's CDR3 is CATAGGGGYTF. The CDR3 DNA reads as TGTGCCACCGCAGGGGGAGGTGGCTACACCTTC.

The V call is TRBV20-1, the J call TRBJ2-1; 9 nucleotides line up with TRBD2. Trimming took 4 bases from V and 14 from J; bases not matched to a gene: 3. CDR3 length: 10 residues. The germline V gene has CDR1 DFQATT and CDR2 SNEGSKA (reference sequence). The CDR3 loop reads CSAMREGEFF. The CDR3 DNA reads TGCAGTGCTATGCGGGAGGGAGAGTTCTTC.